One sample yielded the 29 T cell receptor beta chains listed below, sequenced in a study of cytomegalovirus exposure and HLA in healthy donors. 13 Jbeta primers and 60 Vbeta primers were used for the PCR. The assay was immunoSEQ multiplex PCR, and TCRdb's table has in-frame clones only and misses some. The repertoire holds 95,000 to 150,000 clones, under 70% seen once, with 1.5% to 1.7% in the top ten. Source material: PBMCs. The receptors were sampled from a man aged 18 to 35 in good health and CMV-seronegative.

The V call is TRBV2, the J call TRBJ1-1, with D possibly being TRBD1 (5 bases). The CDR3 is 13 residues long. V was pared by 8 bases and J by 1 base, with 11 bases between. Germline values: CDR1 SNHLY, CDR2 FYNNEI. In DNA form, the CDR3 reads TGTGCCAGCCAAGACAGTAGGAACACTGAAGCTTTCTTT. Translating it yields CASQDSRNTEAFF.

The chain combines TRBV29-1 with TRBJ2-1; possibly TRBD1 for D (5 bases). CDR1 is SQVTM, CDR2 ANQGSEA, per germline. The CDR3 extends over 16 amino acids. The V end lost 4 bases, the J end lost 1 base, and 17 bases lay between the germline ends. The CDR3 spells CSVGLARAESYNEQFF. In DNA form, the CDR3 reads TGCAGCGTTGGTTTGGCCAGGGCGGAATCCTACAATGAGCAGTTCTTC.

The V and J genes are TRBV4-3 and TRBJ1-1; 7 nucleotides match TRBD1. The V gene's germline CDR1 is LGHNA and CDR2 YSLEER. This CDR3 comprises 15 residues. The V segment lost 2 bases and the J segment 1 base; nucleotides outside the gene matches: 4. Here the CDR3 DNA reads TGCGCCAGCAGCCAAAGTGGGACAGCGAACACTGAAGCTTTCTTT. This encodes CASSQSGTANTEAFF.

The chain combines TRBV25-1 with TRBJ2-7; a possible D gene is TRBD2 (6 bases). Trimming removed 3 bases at V and 2 bases at J, with 14 bases between. This CDR3 has 15 residues. Germline V gene data show CDR1 as MGHDK and CDR2 as SYGVNS. CDR3 amino acids: CASSDLSGSPYEQYF. The CDR3 DNA follows: TGTGCCAGCAGTGACCTTAGCGGTTCTCCCTACGAGCAGTACTTC.

The gene calls are TRBV15 and TRBJ2-5; D is possibly TRBD2 (5 bases). Per the germline V gene, CDR1 is LNHNV and CDR2 is YYDKDF (reference sequence). Trimming removed 1 base at V and 6 bases at J, with 12 bases between. This CDR3 region has 14 residues. CDR3 bases: TGTGCCACCAGCAGAGTAGCTAGCTTTCAGACCCAGTACTTC. Translated, it gives CATSRVASFQTQYF.

The rearrangement joins TRBV25-1 to TRBJ2-7; possibly TRBD2 for D (6 bases). The germline V gene encodes CDR1 MGHDK and CDR2 SYGVNS. V lost 6 bases, J lost 2 bases, and 20 bases lay in between. The CDR3 totals 16 residues. The CDR3 protein is CASRPPPGTAAYEQYF. The CDR3 DNA reads TGTGCCAGCAGGCCTCCCCCCGGGACTGCAGCCTACGAGCAGTACTTC.

The chain employs TRBV4-2 and TRBJ1-5; D gene unclear. Germline assignment: CDR1 LGHNA and CDR2 YNFKEQ. Trimming pared 4 bases from V and 5 bases from J, leaving 12 bases between. The CDR3 is made up of 14 amino acids. The CDR3, as DNA: TGTGCCAGCAGCCCTGGTGGAGGCGATCAGCCCCAGCATTTT. This gives the protein CASSPGGGDQPQHF.

This chain joins TRBV5-1 and TRBJ1-1; D remains ambiguous. V gave up 4 bases and J gave up 1 base, with 14 bases separating them. The CDR3 loop spans 15 amino acids. Germline CDR1 reads SGHRS; CDR2 reads YFSETQ. The CDR3 region has the DNA TGCGCCAGCAGCCCTAACGGTCCGTGGAACACTGAAGCTTTCTTT. Its protein product is CASSPNGPWNTEAFF.

The chain carries TRBV5-1 and TRBJ1-2; D unresolved. Trimming took off 3 bases at V and 13 bases at J, with 13 bases between the two ends. The length of the CDR3 is 11 residues. Per germline, CDR1 SGHRS and CDR2 YFSETQ. The CDR3, as DNA: TGCGCCAGCAGCTCCGGACTCCTACCCACCTTC. Encoded protein: CASSSGLLPTF.

This clone was seen a few times. The chain uses TRBV6-9 and TRBJ2-1; possible D gene TRBD1, 6 bases. V was trimmed by 7 bases and J by 6 bases, leaving 13 bases between them. This CDR3 contains 13 residues. The V gene's germline CDR1 is MNHGY and CDR2 SVAAGI. The CDR3: CASKKVRGNEQFF. CDR3 nucleotide sequence: TGTGCCAGCAAAAAAGTCAGGGGCAATGAGCAGTTCTTC.

The genes are TRBV4-3 and TRBJ2-5; the match to TRBD2 covers 11 bases. The CDR3 sequence is 15 residues long. The V gene's germline CDR1 is LGHNA and CDR2 YSLEER. V shed 6 bases, J shed 1 base, and the junction held 4 bases outside the gene matches. The CDR3 coding sequence is TGCGCCAGCAGTCGACTAGCGGGGCTCCAAGAGACCCAGTACTTC. Its protein product is CASSRLAGLQETQYF.

This rearrangement joins TRBV7-9 to TRBJ2-4; tentatively, D is TRBD1 (6 bases). This CDR3 is built from 13 residues. CDR1 SEHNR and CDR2 FQNEAQ come from the germline V gene (reference sequence). The V and J ends lost 0 bases and 15 bases respectively, with 15 bases between them. The CDR3 coding sequence is TGTGCCAGCAGCTTAGCACAGGGCCCCCCCCTGTACTTC. Its translation: CASSLAQGPPLYF.

The V and J genes are TRBV7-2 and TRBJ1-4, with D perhaps TRBD1 (6 bases). The CDR3 extends over 15 amino acids. Germline V CDR1 and CDR2: SGHTA, FQGNSA. Between the trimmed V and J ends, which lost 1 base and 8 bases, there was a span of 14 bases. CDR3 DNA sequence: TGTGCCAGCAGCTTAGAAGGAAGTCAGGGGGAAAAACTGTTTTTT. Its protein is CASSLEGSQGEKLFF.

The chain combines TRBV28 with TRBJ2-2, with D hard to call. This CDR3 is 15 amino acids long. V lost 2 bases and J lost 4, with 11 bases in between. CDR1 is MDHEN, CDR2 SYDVKM, per germline. CDR3 sequence reads: CASSLRAPATGELFF. CDR3 nucleotides: TGTGCCAGCAGTTTACGAGCGCCAGCCACCGGGGAGCTGTTTTTT.

This sequence joins TRBV4-3 and TRBJ1-2, with D possibly matching TRBD1 (6 bases). The CDR3 contains 15 residues. Germline V gene lookup returns CDR1 LGHNA and CDR2 YSLEER. V was shortened by 0 bases and J by 4 bases, with 12 bases between the two germline ends. As DNA, the CDR3 is TGCGCCAGCAGCCAAGATTACAGGGACCCCTATGGCTACACCTTC. Its protein product is CASSQDYRDPYGYTF.

The chain links TRBV30 to TRBJ1-1; D is unclear. The germline V gene has CDR1 GTSNPN and CDR2 SVGIG (reference sequence). This CDR3 contains 13 residues. V was trimmed by 4 bases and J by 6 bases, leaving 15 bases between them. The CDR3 region has the DNA TGTGCCTGGATGGCCCCCGGTCAGGCTGAAGCTTTCTTT. This sequence encodes CAWMAPGQAEAFF.

The rearrangement uses TRBV28 and TRBJ2-5; D may be TRBD1 (5 bases). V lost 4 bases, J lost 11 bases, and 11 bases lay in between. This CDR3 has 11 amino acids. The V gene's germline CDR1 is MDHEN and CDR2 SYDVKM. This CDR3 is CASSSGQKQYF. The CDR3 coding sequence is TGTGCCAGCAGTTCTGGACAAAAGCAGTACTTC.

The V and J genes are TRBV2 and TRBJ2-3, with TRBD2 matching over 13 bases. The germline V gene has CDR1 SNHLY and CDR2 FYNNEI. The CDR3 has 15 residues. Trimming at V came to 4 bases and at J to 4 bases, leaving 2 bases not matched to a gene. The CDR3 DNA reads as TGTGCCAGCAGTGGGACTAGCGGGAGCGCAGATACGCAGTATTTT. It specifies CASSGTSGSADTQYF.

The chain links TRBV30 to TRBJ2-1, with 9 bases aligning to TRBD2. The length of the CDR3 is 15 residues. CDR1 is GTSNPN and CDR2 is SVGIG in the germline V gene (reference sequence). Germline trimming cut 7 bases from V and 6 bases from J; bases unmatched to any gene: 13. The CDR3 DNA is TGTGCCTCCTCCTCCCGCGGGGGGGCCGTCAATGAGCAGTTCTTC. It translates to CASSSRGGAVNEQFF.

This chain connects TRBV30 to TRBJ2-1, with 7 bases lining up with TRBD2. Trimming took 1 base from V and 9 from J; bases not matched to a gene: 15. CDR1 is GTSNPN and CDR2 is SVGIG in the germline V gene (reference sequence). The CDR3 is made up of 16 amino acids. For the CDR3, the DNA is TGTGCCTGGAGTGCCCCGGGAACGGGAGGATCCTTTGAGCAGTTCTTC. Amino acid sequence: CAWSAPGTGGSFEQFF.

This chain joins TRBV5-4 and TRBJ2-1; D perhaps matches TRBD1 (5 bases). V gave up 2 bases and J gave up 7 bases, with 13 bases separating them. This CDR3 comprises 14 residues. Germline CDR1 SGHNT, CDR2 YYREEE (reference sequence). The CDR3 spells CASSLQDPKNEQFF. The CDR3 coding sequence is TGTGCCAGCAGCTTACAGGACCCCAAGAATGAGCAGTTCTTC.

CDR3 in DNA: TGTGCCAGCTTCGCCCGGGGGGGGCAAGAGACCCAGTACTTC. Translating it yields CASFARGGQETQYF. The chain carries TRBV11-2 and TRBJ2-5, with 8 nucleotides matching TRBD2. CDR1 is SGHAT, CDR2 FQNNGV, per germline. The CDR3 sequence is 14 residues long. Germline trimming cut 8 bases from V and 2 bases from J; bases unmatched to any gene: 7.

The chain employs TRBV7-2 and TRBJ1-6, with unresolved D. The V end lost 0 bases, the J end lost 14 bases, and 14 bases lay between the germline ends. The V gene's germline CDR1 is SGHTA and CDR2 FQGNSA. The CDR3 totals 14 residues. CDR3 protein: CASSLAPQVGSLHF. CDR3 nucleotide sequence: TGTGCCAGCAGCTTAGCCCCGCAAGTCGGGTCCCTCCACTTT. Together with reference TRBV7-2 and TRBJ1-6, the CDR3 gives the full variable domain: GAGVSQSPSNKVTEKGKDVELRCDPISGHTALYWYRQSLGQGLEFLIYFQGNSAPDKSGLPSDRFSAERTGGSVSTLTIQRTQQEDSAVYLCASSLAPQVGSLHFGNGTRLTVT.

The chain uses TRBV28 and TRBJ1-1; no reliable D call. Germline assignment: CDR1 MDHEN and CDR2 SYDVKM. This CDR3 comprises 14 residues. V was pared by 3 bases and J by 1 base, with 9 bases between. In nucleotides, the CDR3 is TGTGCCAGCAGTTTCCCACAGAAGAACACTGAAGCTTTCTTT. Translating it yields CASSFPQKNTEAFF.

This chain uses TRBV7-2 with TRBJ2-1; D might be TRBD2 (6 bases). From germline, CDR1 is SGHTA and CDR2 FQGNSA. Trimming pared 5 bases from V and 0 bases from J, leaving 14 bases between. This CDR3 has 16 residues. The CDR3 bases are TGTGCCAGCAGCCGGGACTTTCAGAGCTCCTACAATGAGCAGTTCTTC. Its protein is CASSRDFQSSYNEQFF.

This clone was detected a few times. The J gene is TRBJ2-3, the V gene TRBV9; D is possibly TRBD1 (6 bases). This CDR3 contains 15 residues. Looked up from germline, CDR1 is SGDLS and CDR2 is YYNGEE. The germline V and J ends were trimmed by 3 bases and 4 bases, with 15 bases remaining between them. The CDR3: CASSARQARADTQYF. In nucleotides, the CDR3 is TGTGCCAGCAGCGCCAGACAGGCCCGCGCAGATACGCAGTATTTT. The full variable domain, rest sourced from reference TRBV9 and TRBJ2-3, is DSGVTQTPKHLITATGQRVTLRCSPRSGDLSVYWYQQSLDQGLQFLIQYYNGEERAKGNILERFSAQQFPDLHSELNLSSLELGDSALYFCASSARQARADTQYFGPGTRLTVL.

The chain has TRBV15 and TRBJ1-2; the D gene is possibly TRBD1 (5 bases). CDR1 is LNHNV and CDR2 is YYDKDF in the germline V gene (reference sequence). The CDR3 is made up of 16 amino acids. Trimming pared 3 bases from V and 0 bases from J, leaving 14 bases between. CDR3 nucleotide sequence: TGTGCCACCAGCAGGGGACTGCCTGGGGCTAACTATGGCTACACCTTC. It is translated as CATSRGLPGANYGYTF. Full variable domain (rest looked up from reference TRBV15 and TRBJ1-2): DAMVIQNPRYQVTQFGKPVTLSCSQTLNHNVMYWYQQKSSQAPKLLFHYYDKDFNNEADTPDNFQSRRPNTSFCFLDIRSPGLGDTAMYLCATSRGLPGANYGYTFGSGTRLTVV.

The chain is built from TRBV7-3 and TRBJ2-3; no firm D call. CDR1 and CDR2 (germline): SGHTA, FQGTGA. Trimming stripped 2 bases from V and 0 bases from J, with 12 bases between. CDR3 length: 16 amino acids. Here the CDR3 DNA reads TGTGCCAGCAGCTTATTTGCGCTGACTAGCACAGATACGCAGTATTTT. Amino acids: CASSLFALTSTDTQYF.

This clone was seen only a few times. This sample includes further DNA sequences coding for the same CDR3. V gene TRBV30 combines with J gene TRBJ2-7, with a weak D call TRBD2 (5 bases). V dropped 0 bases and J dropped 6 bases, with 12 bases sitting between them. CDR1 is GTSNPN and CDR2 is SVGIG in the germline V gene (reference sequence). This CDR3 spans 13 amino acids. The CDR3 nucleotides are TGTGCCTGGAGTGTACGTCGAGGGCTCGAGCAGTACTTC. This codes for CAWSVRRGLEQYF.